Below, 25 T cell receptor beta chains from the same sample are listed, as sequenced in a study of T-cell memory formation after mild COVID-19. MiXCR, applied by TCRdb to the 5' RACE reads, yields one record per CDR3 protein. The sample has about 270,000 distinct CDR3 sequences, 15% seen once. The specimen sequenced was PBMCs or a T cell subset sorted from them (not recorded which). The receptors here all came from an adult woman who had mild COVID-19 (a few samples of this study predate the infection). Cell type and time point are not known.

This CDR3 is CASSHAGQGETQYF. Written as DNA, the CDR3 is TGTGCCAGCAGCCATGCAGGGCAGGGAGAGACCCAGTACTTC. The chain couples TRBV7-2 to TRBJ2-5; possible D gene TRBD1, 5 bases. V lost 5 bases, J lost 4 bases, and 14 bases lay in between. This CDR3 region has 14 residues. CDR1 and CDR2 (germline): SGHTA, FQGNSA.

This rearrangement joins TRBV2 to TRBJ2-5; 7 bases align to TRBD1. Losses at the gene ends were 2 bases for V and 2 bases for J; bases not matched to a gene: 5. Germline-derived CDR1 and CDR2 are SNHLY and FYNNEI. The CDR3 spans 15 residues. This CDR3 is CASSERRGRQETQYF. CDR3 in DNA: TGTGCCAGCAGTGAACGTAGGGGGCGGCAAGAGACCCAGTACTTC.

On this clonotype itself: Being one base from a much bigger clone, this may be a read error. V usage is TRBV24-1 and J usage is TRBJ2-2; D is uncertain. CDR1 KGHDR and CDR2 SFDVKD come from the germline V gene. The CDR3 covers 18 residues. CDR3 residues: CASSDLQGSSKNAGELFF. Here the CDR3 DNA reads TGTGCCTCCAGTGATTTGCAAGGTAGTAGCAAGAACGCCGGGGAGCTGTTTTTT.

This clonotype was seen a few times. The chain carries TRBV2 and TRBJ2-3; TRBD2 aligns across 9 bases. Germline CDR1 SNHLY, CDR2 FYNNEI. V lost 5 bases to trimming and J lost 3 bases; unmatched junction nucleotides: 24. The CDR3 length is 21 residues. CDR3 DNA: TGTGCCAGCAGTCTCACGGGACAGTCAGGCCCTTTAGCGGGAGCTACAGATACGCAGTATTTT. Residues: CASSLTGQSGPLAGATDTQYF.

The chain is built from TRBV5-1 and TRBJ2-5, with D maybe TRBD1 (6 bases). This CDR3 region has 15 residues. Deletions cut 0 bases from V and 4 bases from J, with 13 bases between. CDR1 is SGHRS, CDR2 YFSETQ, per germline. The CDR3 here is CASSLDQGFGETQYF. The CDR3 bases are TGCGCCAGCAGCTTGGATCAGGGGTTCGGAGAGACCCAGTACTTC.

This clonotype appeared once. CDR3 nucleotides: TGTGCCAGCACCACAAGATCGAGCACAGATACGCAGTATTTT. Its translation: CASTTRSSTDTQYF. This chain connects TRBV3-1 to TRBJ2-3; no reliable D call. Germline V gene lookup returns CDR1 LGHDT and CDR2 YNNKEL (reference sequence). The CDR3 consists of 14 residues. V gave up 7 bases and J gave up 0 bases, with 11 bases separating them.

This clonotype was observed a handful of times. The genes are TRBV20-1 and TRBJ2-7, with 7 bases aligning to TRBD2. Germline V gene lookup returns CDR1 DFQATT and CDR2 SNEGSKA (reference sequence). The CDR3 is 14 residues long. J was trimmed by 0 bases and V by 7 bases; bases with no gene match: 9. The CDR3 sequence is CSVEGRGSSYEQYF. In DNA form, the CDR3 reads TGCAGTGTTGAGGGGCGGGGGAGCTCCTACGAGCAGTACTTC.

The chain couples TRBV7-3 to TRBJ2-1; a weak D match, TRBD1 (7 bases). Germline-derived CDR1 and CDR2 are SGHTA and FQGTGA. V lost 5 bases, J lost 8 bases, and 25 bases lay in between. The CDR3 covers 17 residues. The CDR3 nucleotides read TGTGCCAGCAGCACCGGACAGGCGGCGACCCGCGGGGATGAGCAGTTCTTC. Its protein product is CASSTGQAATRGDEQFF.

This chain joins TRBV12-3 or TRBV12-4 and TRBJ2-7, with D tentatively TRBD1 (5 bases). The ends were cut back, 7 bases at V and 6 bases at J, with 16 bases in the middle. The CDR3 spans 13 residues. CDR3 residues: CASTPQGGFEQYF. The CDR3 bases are TGTGCCAGCACCCCCCAGGGTGGATTCGAGCAGTACTTC.

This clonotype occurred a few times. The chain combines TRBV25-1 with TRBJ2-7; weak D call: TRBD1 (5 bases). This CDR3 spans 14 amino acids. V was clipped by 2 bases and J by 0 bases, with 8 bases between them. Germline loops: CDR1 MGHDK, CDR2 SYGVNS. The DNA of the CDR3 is TGTGCCAGCAGTGAACAGGGAATCTCCTACGAGCAGTACTTC. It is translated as CASSEQGISYEQYF.

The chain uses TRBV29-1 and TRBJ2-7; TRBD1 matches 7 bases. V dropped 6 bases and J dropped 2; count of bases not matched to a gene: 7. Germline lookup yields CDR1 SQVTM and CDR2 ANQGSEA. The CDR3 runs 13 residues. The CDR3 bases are TGCAGCGTGAGGGGGCCAGGAACCTACGAGCAGTACTTC. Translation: CSVRGPGTYEQYF.

CDR3 sequence: CAISPGQANSGANVLTF. In DNA, the CDR3 is TGTGCCATCAGTCCGGGACAGGCTAACTCTGGGGCCAACGTCCTGACTTTC. The chain recombines TRBV10-3 with TRBJ2-6; 8 nucleotides agree with TRBD1. The germline CDR1 and CDR2 sequences are ENHRY and SYGVKD. V was pared by 5 bases and J by 0 bases, with 6 bases of the junction left unmatched. The CDR3 length is 17 residues.

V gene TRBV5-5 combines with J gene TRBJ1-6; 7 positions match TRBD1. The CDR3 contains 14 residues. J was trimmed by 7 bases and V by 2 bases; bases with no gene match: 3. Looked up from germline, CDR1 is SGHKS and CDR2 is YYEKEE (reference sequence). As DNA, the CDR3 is TGTGCCAGCAGCTTTAGGACAGGCAATTCACCCCTCCACTTT. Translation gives CASSFRTGNSPLHF.

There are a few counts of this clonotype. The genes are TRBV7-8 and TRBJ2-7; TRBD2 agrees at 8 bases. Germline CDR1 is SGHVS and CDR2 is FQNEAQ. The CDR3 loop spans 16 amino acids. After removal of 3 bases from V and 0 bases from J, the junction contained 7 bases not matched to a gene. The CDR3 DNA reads TGTGCCAGCAGCTTCCTAGCGGGTACAACCTCCTACGAGCAGTACTTC. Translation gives CASSFLAGTTSYEQYF. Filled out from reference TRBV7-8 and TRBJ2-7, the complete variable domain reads GAGVSQSPRYKVAKRGQDVALRCDPISGHVSLFWYQQALGQGPEFLTYFQNEAQLDKSGLPSDRFFAERPEGSVSTLKIQRTQQEDSAVYLCASSFLAGTTSYEQYFGPGTRLTVT.

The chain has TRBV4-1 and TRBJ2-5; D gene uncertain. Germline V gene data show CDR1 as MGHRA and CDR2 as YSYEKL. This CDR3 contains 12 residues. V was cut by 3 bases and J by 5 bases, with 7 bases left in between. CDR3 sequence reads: CASSQGMETQYF. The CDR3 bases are TGCGCCAGCAGCCAGGGGATGGAGACCCAGTACTTC.

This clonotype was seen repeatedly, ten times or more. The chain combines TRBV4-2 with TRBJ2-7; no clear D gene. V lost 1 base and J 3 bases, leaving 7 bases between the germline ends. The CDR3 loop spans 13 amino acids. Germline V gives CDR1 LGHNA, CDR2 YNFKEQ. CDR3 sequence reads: CASSQGFRYEQYF. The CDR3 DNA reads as TGTGCCAGCAGCCAAGGGTTCCGCTACGAGCAGTACTTC.

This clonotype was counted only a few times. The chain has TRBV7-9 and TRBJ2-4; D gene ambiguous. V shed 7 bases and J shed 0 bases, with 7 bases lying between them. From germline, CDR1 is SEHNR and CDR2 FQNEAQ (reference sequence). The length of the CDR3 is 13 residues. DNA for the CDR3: TGTGCCAGCAAGGACGGAGCCAAAAACATTCAGTACTTC. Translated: CASKDGAKNIQYF.

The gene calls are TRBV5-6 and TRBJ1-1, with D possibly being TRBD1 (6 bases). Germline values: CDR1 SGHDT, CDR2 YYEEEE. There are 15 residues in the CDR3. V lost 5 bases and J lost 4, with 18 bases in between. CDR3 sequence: CASRTWGARITEAFF. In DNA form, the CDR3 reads TGTGCCAGCAGGACCTGGGGGGCTCGTATCACTGAAGCTTTCTTT.

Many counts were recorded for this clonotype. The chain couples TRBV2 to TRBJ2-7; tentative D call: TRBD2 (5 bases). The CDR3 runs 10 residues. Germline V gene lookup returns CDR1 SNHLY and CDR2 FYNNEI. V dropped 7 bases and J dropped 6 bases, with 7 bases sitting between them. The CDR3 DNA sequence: TGTGCCAGCAACGGAGGCGAGCAGTACTTC. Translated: CASNGGEQYF.

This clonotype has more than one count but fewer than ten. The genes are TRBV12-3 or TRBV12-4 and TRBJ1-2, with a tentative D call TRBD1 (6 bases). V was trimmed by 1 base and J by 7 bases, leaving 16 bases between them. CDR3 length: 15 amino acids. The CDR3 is CASSLVFTGRPGYTF. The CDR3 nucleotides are TGTGCCAGCAGTTTAGTCTTTACAGGGAGGCCTGGCTACACCTTC.

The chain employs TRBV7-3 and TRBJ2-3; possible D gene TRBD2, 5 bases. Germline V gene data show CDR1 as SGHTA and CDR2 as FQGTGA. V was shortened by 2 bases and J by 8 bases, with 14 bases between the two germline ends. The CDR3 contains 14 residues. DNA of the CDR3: TGTGCCAGCAGCTTAGAGGGCCCCGTGGGTACGCAGTATTTT. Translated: CASSLEGPVGTQYF. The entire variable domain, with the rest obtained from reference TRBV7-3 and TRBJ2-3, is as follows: GAGVSQTPSNKVTEKGKYVELRCDPISGHTALYWYRQSLGQGPEFLIYFQGTGAADDSGLPNDRFFAVRPEGSVSTLKIQRTERGDSAVYLCASSLEGPVGTQYFGPGTRLTVL.

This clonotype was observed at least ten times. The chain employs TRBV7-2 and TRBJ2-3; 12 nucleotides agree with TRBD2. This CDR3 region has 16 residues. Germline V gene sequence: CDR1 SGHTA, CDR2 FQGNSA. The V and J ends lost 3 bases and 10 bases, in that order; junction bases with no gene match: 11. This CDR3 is CASSFPTSGRGWAQYF. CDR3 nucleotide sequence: TGTGCCAGCAGCTTTCCGACTAGCGGGAGAGGATGGGCGCAGTATTTT.

The CDR3 protein is CAINRDSIATNEKLFF. CDR3 nucleotide sequence: TGTGCCATCAATCGGGACTCCATCGCAACTAATGAAAAACTGTTTTTT. The rearrangement uses TRBV10-3 and TRBJ1-4; TRBD1 is a possible D gene (5 bases). With 7 bases removed from V and 0 bases from J, the gap between germline ends came to 15 bases. CDR1 and CDR2 from the germline V gene are ENHRY and SYGVKD. CDR3 length: 16 amino acids.

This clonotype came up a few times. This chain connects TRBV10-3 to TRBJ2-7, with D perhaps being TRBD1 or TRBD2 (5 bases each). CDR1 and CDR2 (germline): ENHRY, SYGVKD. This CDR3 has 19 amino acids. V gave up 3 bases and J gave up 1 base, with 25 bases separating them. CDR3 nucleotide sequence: TGTGCCATCAGTGACCTCGGGGCGGGCCAGACTGTTAGATCCTACGAGCAGTACTTC. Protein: CAISDLGAGQTVRSYEQYF.

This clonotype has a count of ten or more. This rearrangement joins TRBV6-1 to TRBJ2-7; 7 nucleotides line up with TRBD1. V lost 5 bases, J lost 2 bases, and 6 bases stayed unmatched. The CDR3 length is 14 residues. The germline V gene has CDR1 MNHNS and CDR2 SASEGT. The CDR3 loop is CASSMTGTTYEQYF. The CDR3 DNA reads TGTGCCAGCAGTATGACAGGGACCACCTACGAGCAGTACTTC.